The clone carrying this T cell receptor beta chain has only a few counts. The antigen remains unidentified. Primers for the PCR totalled 60 Vbeta and 13 Jbeta. TCRdb's table, derived via immunoSEQ multiplex PCR, lists solely in-frame clones and lacks some. The table lists about 220,000 clones, over 60% of them singletons. The data were taken from a study of cytomegalovirus exposure and HLA in healthy donors. General study results and limits: Analysis performed later found 15,000 or so TCR beta sequences associated with HLA alleles at 0.05 false discovery rate. Overall, approximately 150 TCR beta chains were annotated as cytomegalovirus-associated.

The CDR3 is 13 residues long. The V end lost 6 bases, the J end lost 7 bases, and 13 bases lay between the germline ends. Germline loops: CDR1 MNHEY, CDR2 SVGAGI. Material for sequencing was PBMCs. The TCR was taken from a man between 18 and 29 years old in good health and CMV-seronegative. The J gene is TRBJ2-1, the V gene TRBV6-5, with D maybe TRBD2 (5 bases). The CDR3: CASRSLKRNEQFF. CDR3 DNA: TGTGCCAGCAGGTCCTTGAAGCGGAATGAGCAGTTCTTC.